The 29 T cell receptor beta chains below come from one sample, sequenced in a study of cytomegalovirus exposure and HLA in healthy donors. The PCR had 60 Vbeta and 13 Jbeta primers. The protocol was immunoSEQ multiplex PCR, while the TCRdb copy is restricted to in-frame clones and leaves out a portion. The top ten clones hold around 4% of a sample with 110,000 to 150,000 clones, around 85% of them seen once. Sequenced input: PBMCs. Source of these receptors: a man in his forties or fifties in good health and CMV-seropositive.

This clone occurred once. The chain carries TRBV28 and TRBJ2-1, with 11 bases fitting TRBD2. V lost 6 bases and J lost 2; bases outside the gene matches: 6. Germline CDR1 and CDR2: MDHEN and SYDVKM. The CDR3 length is 16 residues. The CDR3 region is CASSRRLAGTYNEQFF. Here the CDR3 DNA reads TGTGCCAGCAGCCGACGACTAGCGGGAACCTACAATGAGCAGTTCTTC.

The chain links TRBV9 to TRBJ2-7, with 10 positions matching TRBD1. Germline CDR1 reads SGDLS; CDR2 reads YYNGEE. The CDR3 length is 15 residues. Trimming took 4 bases from V and 3 from J; bases not matched to a gene: 7. For the CDR3, the DNA is TGTGCCAGCAGCACCGGGACAGGGGAAGTCTACGAGCAGTACTTC. It encodes CASSTGTGEVYEQYF.

Only a few counts were recorded for this clone. The chain has TRBV6-5 and TRBJ2-1, with a tentative D call TRBD2 (5 bases). The CDR3 extends over 15 amino acids. Looked up from germline, CDR1 is MNHEY and CDR2 is SVGAGI. With 2 bases removed from V and 0 bases from J, the gap between germline ends came to 8 bases. This CDR3 is CASSYAEGSYNEQFF. CDR3 nucleotides: TGTGCCAGCAGTTACGCTGAGGGCTCCTACAATGAGCAGTTCTTC.

The chain couples TRBV6-6 to TRBJ2-3; no clear D. The CDR3 is 14 residues long. CDR1 MNHNY and CDR2 SVGAGI come from the germline V gene (reference sequence). Trimming cost V 3 bases and J 8 bases, with 15 bases left between them. This CDR3 is CASSYGSETGTQYF. The DNA of the CDR3 is TGTGCCAGCAGTTATGGGTCCGAGACGGGTACGCAGTATTTT.

V and J are TRBV7-2 and TRBJ2-6; D possibly corresponds to TRBD2 (6 bases). Germline CDR1 is SGHTA and CDR2 is FQGNSA. This CDR3 comprises 15 residues. The V end was cut by 7 bases, the J end by 0 bases, with 10 bases between. The CDR3 nucleotides read TGTGCCAGCAACCCGGGACTCTCTGGGGCCAACGTCCTGACTTTC. This sequence encodes CASNPGLSGANVLTF. Filled out from reference TRBV7-2 and TRBJ2-6, the complete variable domain reads GAGVSQSPSNKVTEKGKDVELRCDPISGHTALYWYRQSLGQGLEFLIYFQGNSAPDKSGLPSDRFSAERTGGSVSTLTIQRTQQEDSAVYLCASNPGLSGANVLTFGAGSRLTVL.

J is TRBJ1-6 and V is TRBV6-1; D unresolved. The CDR3 sequence is 16 residues long. The germline V gene encodes CDR1 MNHNS and CDR2 SASEGT. V was clipped by 2 bases and J by 0 bases, with 8 bases between them. CDR3 bases: TGTGCCAGCAGTGAACCCTGGAGCTCCTATAATTCACCCCTCCACTTT. As protein: CASSEPWSSYNSPLHF.

This chain joins TRBV2 and TRBJ1-2, with D perhaps matching TRBD1 (5 bases). The germline V gene encodes CDR1 SNHLY and CDR2 FYNNEI. V lost 8 bases and J lost 8, with 12 bases in between. The CDR3 is 11 amino acids. The CDR3 region is CASGGRAGYTF. CDR3 DNA: TGTGCCAGCGGTGGCAGGGCGGGCTACACCTTC.

The J gene is TRBJ2-7, the V gene TRBV18; 12 bases fit TRBD2. Germline V CDR1 and CDR2: KGHSH, LQKENI. V was pared by 3 bases and J by 3 bases, with 0 bases of the junction left unmatched. The CDR3 length is 14 residues. CDR3 nucleotides: TGTGCCAGCTCACCGGGACTAGCGGGCTACGAGCAGTACTTC. Translation: CASSPGLAGYEQYF.

V usage is TRBV6-6 and J usage is TRBJ1-5, with 9 nucleotides matching TRBD1. Germline-derived CDR1 and CDR2 are MNHNY and SVGAGI (reference sequence). CDR3 length: 14 amino acids. Losses at the gene ends were 8 bases for V and 6 bases for J; bases not matched to a gene: 8. CDR3 loop: CASGRTGVGQPQHF. In DNA form, the CDR3 reads TGTGCCAGCGGGCGGACAGGGGTTGGTCAGCCCCAGCATTTT.

Comments on this clone: An end of the junction does not agree with germline; a read error may underlie this. The genes are TRBV7-6 and TRBJ2-3; TRBD2 might be the D (5 bases). Looked up from germline, CDR1 is SGHVS and CDR2 is FNYEAQ. This CDR3 has 14 residues. CDR3 in amino acids: CASSVAGIGDTQYF. CDR3 coding DNA: TGTGCCAGCAGCGTAGCCGGGATCGGGGATACGCAGTATTTT.

This sequence joins TRBV6-5 and TRBJ1-1; TRBD1 matches 8 bases. The CDR3 is made up of 14 amino acids. The V and J ends lost 5 bases and 5 bases, in that order; junction bases with no gene match: 7. Germline V lookup: CDR1 MNHEY, CDR2 SVGAGI. The CDR3 loop reads CASSGDRTRTEAFF. In nucleotides, the CDR3 is TGTGCCAGCAGTGGGGACAGGACCCGGACTGAAGCTTTCTTT.

The chain uses TRBV2 and TRBJ2-5; a possible D gene is TRBD1 (6 bases). The germline V gene has CDR1 SNHLY and CDR2 FYNNEI. V lost 7 bases, J lost 4 bases, and 7 bases lay in between. The CDR3 consists of 11 residues. DNA of the CDR3: TGTGCCAGCAAGGGGGTAGAGACCCAGTACTTC. Translating it yields CASKGVETQYF. The full variable domain, rest sourced from reference TRBV2 and TRBJ2-5, is EPEVTQTPSHQVTQMGQEVILRCVPISNHLYFYWYRQILGQKVEFLVSFYNNEISEKSEIFDDQFSVERPDGSNFTLKIRSTKLEDSAMYFCASKGVETQYFGPGTRLLVL.

The V call is TRBV6-5, the J call TRBJ1-1; 7 nucleotides align to TRBD1. The V gene end was trimmed by 5 bases and the J gene end by 0 bases; junction bases not matched to a gene: 6. This CDR3 contains 15 residues. Germline lookup yields CDR1 MNHEY and CDR2 SVGAGI. CDR3 DNA: TGTGCCAGCAGTCGTACAGGGGTAATGAACACTGAAGCTTTCTTT. The encoded protein is CASSRTGVMNTEAFF.

The chain is built from TRBV4-3 and TRBJ1-6; D is unclear. CDR1 and CDR2 from the germline V gene are LGHNA and YSLEER. The CDR3 runs 14 residues. Trimming took 3 bases from V and 9 from J, leaving 12 bases between them. CDR3 coding DNA: TGCGCCAGCAGCCACGGACGGAGGCCTTCACCCCTCCACTTT. This encodes CASSHGRRPSPLHF.

The chain employs TRBV12-5 and TRBJ2-5; 9 bases align to TRBD2. The CDR3 totals 16 residues. Losses at the gene ends were 6 bases for V and 5 bases for J; bases not matched to a gene: 13. The germline CDR1 and CDR2 sequences are LGHNT and FRNRAP. CDR3 amino acids: CASGLGSGSVTETQYF. The CDR3 region has the DNA TGTGCTAGTGGCTTAGGTAGCGGGAGCGTGACTGAGACCCAGTACTTC.

The V and J genes are TRBV19 and TRBJ1-5; TRBD1 matches 8 bases. This CDR3 has 14 amino acids. Germline V CDR1 and CDR2: LNHDA, SQIVND (reference sequence). V was pared by 7 bases and J by 2 bases, with 4 bases of the junction left unmatched. The CDR3 DNA follows: TGTGCCAGTACACCGGGACAGGGCAATCAGCCCCAGCATTTT. It is translated as CASTPGQGNQPQHF. The full variable domain, completed using reference TRBV19 and TRBJ1-5, is DGGITQSPKYLFRKEGQNVTLSCEQNLNHDAMYWYRQDPGQGLRLIYYSQIVNDFQKGDIAEGYSVSREKKESFPLTVTSAQKNPTAFYLCASTPGQGNQPQHFGDGTRLSIL.

The chain is built from TRBV7-2 and TRBJ2-1; TRBD2 aligns across 12 bases. The CDR3 covers 15 residues. Looked up from germline, CDR1 is SGHTA and CDR2 is FQGNSA. The trim removed 2 bases at V and 6 bases at J, leaving 2 bases unmatched. The CDR3 loop is CASSLLAGGGNEQFF. The CDR3 bases are TGTGCCAGCAGCTTACTAGCGGGGGGGGGCAATGAGCAGTTCTTC.

The chain has TRBV7-9 and TRBJ2-7, with D maybe TRBD1 (6 bases). The CDR3 sequence is 15 residues long. V was cut by 1 base and J by 5 bases, with 15 bases left in between. From germline, CDR1 is SEHNR and CDR2 FQNEAQ (reference sequence). This CDR3 reads CASSLVGGRIDEQYF. The CDR3 DNA sequence: TGTGCCAGCAGCTTAGTAGGGGGAAGGATTGACGAGCAGTACTTC.

This clone was picked up one time. The V and J genes are TRBV5-1 and TRBJ1-1, with D unresolved. Germline CDR1 reads SGHRS; CDR2 reads YFSETQ. V lost 0 bases and J 1 base, leaving 10 bases between the germline ends. The CDR3 is 15 residues long. The CDR3 bases are TGCGCCAGCAGCTTGGTAGCAGACCCGAACACTGAAGCTTTCTTT. This codes for CASSLVADPNTEAFF.

The chain combines TRBV9 with TRBJ2-5; D is uncertain. CDR1 SGDLS and CDR2 YYNGEE come from the germline V gene. CDR3 length equals 17 residues. Trimming pared 2 bases from V and 2 bases from J, leaving 19 bases between. The CDR3, as DNA: TGTGCCAGCAGCGTGGGTGCTGAGAACAGAGTACAAGAGACCCAGTACTTC. This translates into CASSVGAENRVQETQYF. Using reference TRBV9 and TRBJ2-5 for the parts outside the CDR3, the full variable domain is DSGVTQTPKHLITATGQRVTLRCSPRSGDLSVYWYQQSLDQGLQFLIQYYNGEERAKGNILERFSAQQFPDLHSELNLSSLELGDSALYFCASSVGAENRVQETQYFGPGTRLLVL.

The chain employs TRBV9 and TRBJ2-1; weak D call: TRBD2 (6 bases). The CDR3 spans 16 residues. CDR1 SGDLS and CDR2 YYNGEE come from the germline V gene. V shed 6 bases and J shed 4 bases, with 20 bases lying between them. CDR3 DNA sequence: TGTGCCAGCACCTTAACTGGAAACGGGGGATACAATGAGCAGTTCTTC. Encoded protein: CASTLTGNGGYNEQFF.

Only a few counts were recorded for this clone. The V call is TRBV7-8, the J call TRBJ2-7; D ambiguous. The CDR3 covers 13 residues. Germline lookup yields CDR1 SGHVS and CDR2 FQNEAQ. V was cut by 3 bases and J by 0 bases, with 6 bases left in between. The CDR3: CASSFLSSYEQYF. DNA of the CDR3: TGTGCCAGCAGCTTTCTCAGCTCCTACGAGCAGTACTTC.

This clone was seen more than once but under ten times. The chain recombines TRBV7-2 with TRBJ2-7, with D tentatively TRBD1 (6 bases). V was pared by 5 bases and J by 3 bases, with 17 bases between. From germline, CDR1 is SGHTA and CDR2 FQGNSA. The CDR3 sequence is 15 residues long. CDR3 in DNA: TGTGCCAGCAGCCCACAACAGGGCAAACTCTACGAGCAGTACTTC. This translates into CASSPQQGKLYEQYF.

CDR3 sequence: CAWSWREAYEQFF. CDR3 nucleotide sequence: TGTGCCTGGAGTTGGCGGGAGGCATATGAGCAGTTCTTC. The chain has TRBV30 and TRBJ2-1, with 8 bases identical to TRBD2. CDR3 length: 13 amino acids. The V gene's germline CDR1 is GTSNPN and CDR2 SVGIG (reference sequence). Unmatched junction bases numbered 5, after V lost 2 bases and J lost 8 bases.

This chain connects TRBV2 to TRBJ1-5; D gene ambiguous. V shed 10 bases and J shed 0 bases, with 19 bases lying between them. The CDR3 contains 16 residues. Germline V CDR1 and CDR2: SNHLY, FYNNEI. This chain's CDR3 is CATTRWVRGSNQPQHF. The DNA for the CDR3 is TGTGCCACCACCCGGTGGGTTCGAGGTAGCAATCAGCCCCAGCATTTT.

The gene calls are TRBV27 and TRBJ2-7; TRBD2 matches 8 bases. CDR3 length equals 15 residues. V lost 5 bases, J lost 4 bases, and 10 bases stayed unmatched. Germline V gene data show CDR1 as MNHEY and CDR2 as SMNVEV (reference sequence). The CDR3 DNA follows: TGTGCCAGCAGTCTAAAACCGGGACTAGAATACGAGCAGTACTTC. Protein product: CASSLKPGLEYEQYF.

The chain recombines TRBV21-1 with TRBJ1-3; the table's D call, TRBD1, was not checked against the DNA. TRBV21-1 is a pseudogene segment. The CDR3 is 15 residues long. The CDR3 region is CASSKARRGGNTIYF. CDR3 coding DNA: TGTGCCAGCAGCAAAGCGCGCAGGGGTGGAAACACCATATATTTT.

The chain uses TRBV6-1 and TRBJ2-3; weak D call: TRBD1 (6 bases). Germline V gives CDR1 MNHNS, CDR2 SASEGT. The CDR3 is 12 amino acids. Trimming stripped 9 bases from V and 7 bases from J, with 14 bases between. The CDR3 protein is CASNLRGYTQYF. DNA for the CDR3: TGTGCCAGTAACCTTAGGGGGTATACGCAGTATTTT.

The chain recombines TRBV5-1 with TRBJ1-1; D uncertain. CDR1 and CDR2 (germline): SGHRS, YFSETQ. The CDR3 is made up of 16 amino acids. V shed 2 bases and J shed 0 bases, with 14 bases lying between them. The CDR3 region has the DNA TGCGCCAGCAGCTTTTGGGCAGTTCACATGAACACTGAAGCTTTCTTT. It is translated as CASSFWAVHMNTEAFF.